This T cell receptor beta chain was identified during a study of cytomegalovirus exposure and HLA in healthy donors. Use of 60 Vbeta and 13 Jbeta primers characterized the PCR. Here immunoSEQ multiplex PCR was the method, and the copy in TCRdb shows in-frame clones only, minus some. The sample includes about 180,000 clones, around 79% seen only once; the top ten take more than 0.55%. Germline trimming cut 2 bases from V and 9 bases from J; bases unmatched to any gene: 14. CDR1 is GTSNPN, CDR2 SVGIG, per germline (reference sequence). This CDR3 spans 16 amino acids. The TCR sequence derives from a woman in her thirties or forties in good health and CMV-seronegative. The specimen sequenced was PBMCs. This chain links TRBV30 with TRBJ2-1; TRBD2 matches 9 bases. This CDR3 is CAWSSGGLAGLSEQFF. CDR3 nucleotides: TGTGCCTGGAGTTCGGGGGGGCTAGCGGGACTATCTGAGCAGTTCTTC.